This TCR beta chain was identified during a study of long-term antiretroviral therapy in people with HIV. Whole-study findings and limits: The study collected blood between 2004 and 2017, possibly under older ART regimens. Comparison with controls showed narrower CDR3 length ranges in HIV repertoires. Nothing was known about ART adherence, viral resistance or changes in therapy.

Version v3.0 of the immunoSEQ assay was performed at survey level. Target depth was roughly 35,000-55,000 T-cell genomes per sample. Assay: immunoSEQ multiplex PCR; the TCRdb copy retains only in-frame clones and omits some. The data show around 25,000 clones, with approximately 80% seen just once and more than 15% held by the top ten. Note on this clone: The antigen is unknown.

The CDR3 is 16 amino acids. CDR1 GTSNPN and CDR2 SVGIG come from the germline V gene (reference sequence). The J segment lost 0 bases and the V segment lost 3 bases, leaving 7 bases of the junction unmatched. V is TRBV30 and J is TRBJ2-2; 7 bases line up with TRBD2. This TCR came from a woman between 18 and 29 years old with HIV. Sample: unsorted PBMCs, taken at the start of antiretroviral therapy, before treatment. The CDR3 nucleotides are TGTGCCTGGAGGGACCGCAGCGGGGCGAACACCGGGGAGCTGTTTTTT. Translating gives CAWRDRSGANTGELFF.